This TCR beta chain was sequenced during a study of T cells in Graves' hyperthyroidism and ophthalmopathy. TCR beta CDR3 regions were amplified from RNA. TCR CDR3 regions were first amplified by RT-PCR with HTBI primers. MiXCR was run by TCRdb on the multiplex PCR reads, yielding one entry per CDR3 protein. The sample lists hundreds of thousands of distinct CDR3 sequences, around 15% occurring once. Duration under 3 months, a NOSPECS grade of at least 4, and a Clinical Activity Score of at least 3 characterized the ophthalmopathy patients. Together with thyroid ultrasound, orbital computed tomography, serum thyroxine and TRAb, clinical symptoms were used for diagnoses. The germline CDR1 and CDR2 sequences are LNHNV and YYDKDF (reference sequence). Trimming stripped 0 bases from V and 2 bases from J, with 19 bases between. This CDR3 spans 18 amino acids.

The chain combines TRBV15 with TRBJ2-5; maybe TRBD1 (5 bases). The sequenced material came from blood. This sequence was found in a middle-aged woman with Graves' ophthalmopathy. DNA for the CDR3: TGTGCCACCAGCAGAGATCAAGGACGCCAGGGCTTACAAGAGACCCAGTACTTC. Amino acids: CATSRDQGRQGLQETQYF.